What follows are 23 T cell receptor beta chains derived from one specimen sequenced in a study of identifying expanded T cells in peripheral blood. Assay used: immunoSEQ multiplex PCR; TCRdb lists only in-frame clones, some missing. The sample shows about 130,000 clones, roughly 90% of them seen only once. Sequences were obtained from blood. The receptors here all came from a person aged 18 to 70 in good health.

The chain links TRBV7-2 to TRBJ2-1; no firm D call. Germline V gene data show CDR1 as SGHTA and CDR2 as FQGNSA. CDR3 length: 17 amino acids. Trimming shortened V by 6 bases and J by 3 bases, and 21 bases separated the two germline ends. The CDR3 DNA follows: TGTGCCAGCAGTACCCTTAGTGGGTCGAGTTTCTACAATGAGCAGTTCTTC. Amino acids: CASSTLSGSSFYNEQFF.

V gene TRBV19 combines with J gene TRBJ2-7; D is perhaps TRBD1 (7 bases). The CDR3 is made up of 18 amino acids. Trimming removed 3 bases from V and 2 bases from J, with 23 bases in between. Germline CDR1 and CDR2: LNHDA and SQIVND (reference sequence). CDR3 region: CASSINERVTGIAYEQYF. The CDR3 DNA reads TGTGCCAGTAGTATTAACGAGCGGGTGACAGGGATAGCCTACGAGCAGTACTTC.

The J gene is TRBJ2-5, the V gene TRBV2; D not resolved. Germline V gives CDR1 SNHLY, CDR2 FYNNEI. This CDR3 comprises 11 residues. The V end was cut by 7 bases, the J end by 5 bases, with 8 bases between. Here the CDR3 reads CASTLGETQYF. CDR3 coding DNA: TGTGCCAGCACCTTAGGGGAGACCCAGTACTTC.

J is TRBJ2-2 and V is TRBV19; D is unresolved. V gave up 5 bases and J gave up 6 bases, with 7 bases separating them. The CDR3 consists of 12 residues. Germline CDR1 and CDR2: LNHDA and SQIVND (reference sequence). This CDR3 reads CASSAGPGELFF. CDR3 nucleotide sequence: TGTGCCAGTAGTGCCGGACCCGGGGAGCTGTTTTTT.

The chain couples TRBV25-1 to TRBJ2-1, with 8 bases matching TRBD1. Germline V CDR1 and CDR2: MGHDK, SYGVNS. This CDR3 has 15 residues. V trimming: 5 bases; J trimming: 4 bases; junction bases outside the gene matches: 7. CDR3 amino acids: CASSTDRGTYNEQFF. CDR3 nucleotides: TGTGCCAGCAGTACTGACAGGGGCACGTACAATGAGCAGTTCTTC.

V and J are TRBV4-1 and TRBJ2-7, with 10 nucleotides matching TRBD1. This CDR3 spans 15 amino acids. The V and J ends lost 2 bases and 4 bases, in that order; junction bases with no gene match: 5. Looked up from germline, CDR1 is MGHRA and CDR2 is YSYEKL. DNA for the CDR3: TGCGCCAGCAGCCAACCGGGACAGGGGAATTACGAGCAGTACTTC. It yields the protein CASSQPGQGNYEQYF.

CDR3 region: CATSSSPHGYTF. As DNA, the CDR3 is TGTGCCACCAGCAGCTCCCCCCATGGCTACACCTTC. The chain carries TRBV15 and TRBJ1-2, with no clear D. This CDR3 has 12 residues. V was cut by 3 bases and J by 6 bases, with 8 bases left in between. The germline V gene has CDR1 LNHNV and CDR2 YYDKDF (reference sequence).

V usage is TRBV11-1 and J usage is TRBJ2-1; 9 positions agree with TRBD1. Germline V CDR1 and CDR2: SGHAT, FQDESV (reference sequence). J gave up 8 bases and V 5 bases, and 10 bases lay outside the gene matches. This CDR3 has 15 residues. The CDR3 DNA reads as TGTGCCAGCAGCCTACAGACAGGGGGAATCGATGAGCAGTTCTTC. It encodes CASSLQTGGIDEQFF.

This clone appeared once. J is TRBJ2-1 and V is TRBV14, with a possible D match to TRBD2 (6 bases). The CDR3 consists of 17 residues. Germline CDR1 is SGHDN and CDR2 is FVKESK. V gave up 2 bases and J gave up 2 bases, with 16 bases separating them. This chain's CDR3 is CASSQSTSRETYNEQFF. For the CDR3, the DNA is TGTGCCAGCAGCCAATCTACATCCCGGGAGACCTACAATGAGCAGTTCTTC.

The chain uses TRBV20-1 and TRBJ2-1; D unclear. The CDR3 has 11 amino acids. The V end was cut by 3 bases, the J end by 8 bases, with 8 bases between. Germline V gene data show CDR1 as DFQATT and CDR2 as SNEGSKA (reference sequence). CDR3: CSASGVDEQFF. Here the CDR3 DNA reads TGCAGTGCTAGCGGAGTGGATGAGCAGTTCTTC.

The chain is built from TRBV28 and TRBJ2-3; 7 nucleotides line up with TRBD2. J was trimmed by 0 bases and V by 6 bases; bases with no gene match: 12. Germline V gene sequence: CDR1 MDHEN, CDR2 SYDVKM. The CDR3 spans 17 residues. The DNA for the CDR3 is TGTGCCAGCAGCCGGGGAATAGCGGGTCTAAGCACAGATACGCAGTATTTT. Translating gives CASSRGIAGLSTDTQYF. Complete variable domain (other parts from reference TRBV28 and TRBJ2-3): DVKVTQSSRYLVKRTGEKVFLECVQDMDHENMFWYRQDPGLGLRLIYFSYDVKMKEKGDIPEGYSVSREKKERFSLILESASTNQTSMYLCASSRGIAGLSTDTQYFGPGTRLTVL.

The chain couples TRBV7-2 to TRBJ1-2, with D possibly matching TRBD1 (6 bases). V lost 1 base to trimming and J lost 4 bases, with 13 bases between them. CDR1 SGHTA and CDR2 FQGNSA come from the germline V gene. The length of the CDR3 is 15 residues. DNA for the CDR3: TGTGCCAGCAGCTTAGACGGTGGACAGACCTATGGCTACACCTTC. It encodes CASSLDGGQTYGYTF.

This clone was detected only a few times. Distinct nucleotide sequences in the sample also encode this CDR3. V gene TRBV11-2 combines with J gene TRBJ2-7, with D maybe TRBD2 (5 bases). Deletions cut 1 base from V and 0 bases from J, with 7 bases between. Per germline, CDR1 SGHAT and CDR2 FQNNGV. The CDR3 totals 14 residues. The DNA for the CDR3 is TGTGCCAGCAGCTTAGGTGGGAGCTCCTACGAGCAGTACTTC. Residues: CASSLGGSSYEQYF.

The chain uses TRBV7-9 and TRBJ2-7, with unresolved D. The germline V gene has CDR1 SEHNR and CDR2 FQNEAQ (reference sequence). V dropped 2 bases and J dropped 7 bases, with 9 bases sitting between them. This CDR3 comprises 12 residues. This CDR3 reads CASSLSVGEQYF. CDR3 sequence (DNA): TGTGCCAGCAGCTTAAGCGTTGGGGAGCAGTACTTC.

The chain joins TRBV7-8 to TRBJ2-3, with unresolved D. The germline CDR1 and CDR2 sequences are SGHVS and FQNEAQ. The V and J ends lost 5 bases and 0 bases respectively, with 12 bases between them. The CDR3 runs 15 residues. The CDR3 bases are TGTGCCAGCAGCATAGACGTATCTAGCACAGATACGCAGTATTTT. Its translation is CASSIDVSSTDTQYF.

This clone was recorded only once. The chain uses TRBV2 and TRBJ1-2; D may be TRBD1 (5 bases). The CDR3 runs 19 residues. Germline-derived CDR1 and CDR2 are SNHLY and FYNNEI. Trimming took off 0 bases at V and 0 bases at J, with 20 bases between the two ends. CDR3 coding DNA: TGTGCCAGCAGTGAAGCGCTTTCAGGGAGTAAAGCCACTAACTATGGCTACACCTTC. Translation gives CASSEALSGSKATNYGYTF.

The gene calls are TRBV13 and TRBJ1-2, with TRBD1 identical over 8 bases. The germline CDR1 and CDR2 sequences are PRHDT and FYEKMQ (reference sequence). After removal of 2 bases from V and 4 bases from J, the junction contained 18 bases not matched to a gene. This CDR3 is 19 amino acids long. The CDR3: CASSLHSKIDRGSIYGYTF. Written as DNA, the CDR3 is TGTGCCAGCAGCTTACACAGTAAAATAGACAGGGGTAGTATCTATGGCTACACCTTC.

The chain joins TRBV30 to TRBJ1-2; tentatively, D is TRBD1 (5 bases). The CDR3 is made up of 14 amino acids. From germline, CDR1 is GTSNPN and CDR2 SVGIG (reference sequence). The ends were cut back, 2 bases at V and 8 bases at J, with 18 bases in the middle. CDR3 nucleotide sequence: TGTGCCTGGAGTAGGGACCCCCTCGCGGGGGGCTACACCTTC. It codes for CAWSRDPLAGGYTF. The full variable domain, in which reference TRBV30 and TRBJ1-2 provide the parts outside the CDR3, is SQTIHQWPATLVQPVGSPLSLECTVEGTSNPNLYWYRQAAGRGLQLLFYSVGIGQISSEVPQNLSASRPQDRQFILSSKKLLLSDSGFYLCAWSRDPLAGGYTFGSGTRLTVV.

The chain is built from TRBV30 and TRBJ1-4, with D possibly TRBD1 on 5 matching bases. The germline V and J ends were trimmed by 0 bases and 8 bases, with 19 bases remaining between them. Germline V gene lookup returns CDR1 GTSNPN and CDR2 SVGIG (reference sequence). This CDR3 is 16 amino acids long. The CDR3 here is CAWSVKFGREVEKLFF. The DNA of the CDR3 is TGTGCCTGGAGTGTAAAGTTTGGCAGGGAGGTCGAAAAACTGTTTTTT.

The rearrangement uses TRBV29-1 and TRBJ1-5; weak D call: TRBD1 (5 bases). The CDR3 extends over 13 amino acids. The V and J ends lost 5 bases and 6 bases respectively, with 14 bases between them. Germline CDR1 SQVTM, CDR2 ANQGSEA. CDR3: CSVTKGVGQPQHF. For the CDR3, the DNA is TGCAGCGTTACAAAAGGGGTTGGTCAGCCCCAGCATTTT.

CDR3 region: CASSVERTVEAFF. The DNA for the CDR3 is TGTGCCAGTAGTGTGGAAAGGACAGTAGAAGCTTTCTTT. The gene calls are TRBV19 and TRBJ1-1; D possibly corresponds to TRBD1 (6 bases). In germline, CDR1 is LNHDA, CDR2 SQIVND (reference sequence). V lost 5 bases to trimming and J lost 8 bases, with 15 bases between them. The length of the CDR3 is 13 residues. Complete variable domain (other parts from reference TRBV19 and TRBJ1-1): DGGITQSPKYLFRKEGQNVTLSCEQNLNHDAMYWYRQDPGQGLRLIYYSQIVNDFQKGDIAEGYSVSREKKESFPLTVTSAQKNPTAFYLCASSVERTVEAFFGQGTRLTVV.

This clone was seen a single time. The chain is built from TRBV5-4 and TRBJ2-7; 9 nucleotides agree with TRBD2. The V gene end was trimmed by 2 bases and the J gene end by 4 bases; junction bases not matched to a gene: 7. Germline V gene lookup returns CDR1 SGHNT and CDR2 YYREEE (reference sequence). The CDR3 extends over 15 amino acids. The CDR3 DNA follows: TGTGCCAGCAGCTTACGCGGGGGGGCTTCATACGAGCAGTACTTC. This gives the protein CASSLRGGASYEQYF.

This clone came up a few times. The chain combines TRBV5-1 with TRBJ2-3, with 10 positions matching TRBD2. CDR3 length: 13 residues. The germline CDR1 and CDR2 sequences are SGHRS and YFSETQ. With V trimmed by 9 bases and J by 3 bases, 4 bases remained unmatched. CDR3 bases: TGCGCCACCTGGACTAGCGGTACAGATACGCAGTATTTT. The encoded protein is CATWTSGTDTQYF.